What follows are 17 T cell receptor beta chains derived from one specimen sequenced in a study of blood T cell repertoires in COVID-19. The assay was immunoSEQ multiplex PCR, and TCRdb's table has in-frame clones only and misses some. The table includes about 9,000 clones, approximately 81% detected once. Sequencing used peripheral blood. Source of these receptors: a human donor in a cohort sampled during active COVID-19.

The chain has TRBV10-2 and TRBJ2-2; maybe TRBD2 (6 bases). Germline lookup yields CDR1 WSHSY and CDR2 SAAADI. This CDR3 region has 16 residues. Between the trimmed V and J ends, which lost 0 bases and 4 bases, there was a span of 12 bases. The chain's CDR3 is CASSESIGEVTGELFF. The DNA for the CDR3 is TGCGCCAGCAGTGAGTCGATAGGGGAGGTCACCGGGGAGCTGTTTTTT.

The J gene is TRBJ2-7, the V gene TRBV11-2; D not certain. CDR3 length: 13 amino acids. Trimming removed 2 bases at V and 4 bases at J, with 9 bases between. Germline values: CDR1 SGHAT, CDR2 FQNNGV. CDR3 in DNA: TGTGCCAGCAGCTTAAGCACAGAATACGAGCAGTACTTC. Protein product: CASSLSTEYEQYF.

The chain joins TRBV25-1 to TRBJ2-1; tentatively, D is TRBD1 (6 bases). Trimming pared 3 bases from V and 2 bases from J, leaving 11 bases between. Per the germline V gene, CDR1 is MGHDK and CDR2 is SYGVNS. The CDR3 spans 15 residues. The CDR3 sequence is CASSDGTRAYNEQFF. For the CDR3, the DNA is TGTGCCAGCAGTGATGGGACACGAGCCTACAATGAGCAGTTCTTC.

The V gene is TRBV5-1, the J gene TRBJ2-3; D is perhaps TRBD2 (6 bases). The CDR3 loop spans 17 amino acids. Germline V gene lookup returns CDR1 SGHRS and CDR2 YFSETQ. Between the trimmed V and J ends, which lost 0 bases and 0 bases, there was a span of 14 bases. CDR3 loop: CASSLGAGASSTDTQYF. The CDR3 region has the DNA TGCGCCAGCAGCTTGGGAGCGGGTGCCTCTAGCACAGATACGCAGTATTTT.

In the case of this clone: Other DNA sequences in this sample translate to the same CDR3. This chain connects TRBV30 to TRBJ1-1; D possibly corresponds to TRBD1 (5 bases). CDR1 and CDR2 (germline): GTSNPN, SVGIG (reference sequence). The CDR3 is 16 residues long. The V and J ends lost 1 base and 0 bases respectively, with 15 bases between them. In DNA, the CDR3 is TGTGCCTGGAGTGGAACAGGTGGGTCTATGAACACTGAAGCTTTCTTT. It translates to CAWSGTGGSMNTEAFF.

The V call is TRBV30, the J call TRBJ1-5; tentatively, D is TRBD1 (5 bases). Looked up from germline, CDR1 is GTSNPN and CDR2 is SVGIG (reference sequence). The CDR3 spans 14 residues. The V and J ends lost 0 bases and 2 bases respectively, with 8 bases between them. The CDR3 region has the DNA TGTGCCTGGAGTGTGCAGGGCGGCAATCAGCCCCAGCATTTT. Translation: CAWSVQGGNQPQHF.

This clone has just one count. The chain employs TRBV9 and TRBJ1-3; D gene ambiguous. Trimming pared 3 bases from V and 0 bases from J, leaving 10 bases between. The CDR3 loop spans 15 amino acids. In germline, CDR1 is SGDLS, CDR2 YYNGEE. Written as DNA, the CDR3 is TGTGCCAGCAGCGGACTTCCAAGCTCTGGAAACACCATATATTTT. It translates to CASSGLPSSGNTIYF.

The gene calls are TRBV7-2 and TRBJ2-2; 8 bases are a match to TRBD1. The V segment lost 6 bases and the J segment 6 bases; nucleotides outside the gene matches: 9. This CDR3 contains 15 residues. Looked up from germline, CDR1 is SGHTA and CDR2 is FQGNSA. CDR3 protein: CASSQTGGRSGELFF. CDR3 DNA sequence: TGTGCCAGCAGTCAAACAGGGGGGCGATCCGGGGAGCTGTTTTTT.

The chain employs TRBV7-2 and TRBJ2-2; 8 bases are a match to TRBD2. J was trimmed by 6 bases and V by 2 bases; bases with no gene match: 14. The CDR3 length is 18 residues. Germline CDR1 and CDR2: SGHTA and FQGNSA. The CDR3 nucleotides read TGTGCCAGCAGCTTAAGGAAGTTCGCGGGGGGCCTAGCCGGGGAGCTGTTTTTT. Its protein product is CASSLRKFAGGLAGELFF.

This chain uses TRBV19 with TRBJ1-2, with 9 bases identical to TRBD1. V shed 10 bases, J shed 6 bases, and the junction held 9 bases outside the gene matches. CDR3 length equals 13 residues. Germline lookup yields CDR1 LNHDA and CDR2 SQIVND (reference sequence). For the CDR3, the DNA is TGTGCCACTCTAAACAGGGGGCGCGATGGCTACACCTTC. Protein: CATLNRGRDGYTF.

The DNA of the CDR3 is TGTGCCAGCAGCCTCGGGTCAGAAGCCTACGAGCAGTACTTC. This translates into CASSLGSEAYEQYF. The genes are TRBV6-2 or TRBV6-3 and TRBJ2-7; D is undetermined. Germline loops: CDR1 MNHEY, CDR2 SVGEGT. V was shortened by 6 bases and J by 2 bases, with 14 bases between the two germline ends. The CDR3 runs to 14 residues.

The chain recombines TRBV4-1 with TRBJ1-4, with TRBD1 matching 10 bases. The junction had 5 bases not matched to a gene; V was cut back by 3 bases and J by 4 bases. Germline V gene sequence: CDR1 MGHRA, CDR2 YSYEKL. The CDR3 extends over 16 amino acids. The CDR3 sequence: CASSQLGQGVNEKLFF. Written as DNA, the CDR3 is TGCGCCAGCAGCCAGCTCGGACAGGGGGTTAATGAAAAACTGTTTTTT.

The rearrangement links TRBV4-1 to TRBJ1-6; 11 nucleotides line up with TRBD1. The CDR3 has 17 amino acids. Trimming at V came to 2 bases and at J to 7 bases, leaving 7 bases not matched to a gene. CDR1 is MGHRA, CDR2 YSYEKL, per germline. The CDR3 nucleotides are TGCGCCAGCAGCCAACGGACAGGGGGCGCGGGCAATTCACCCCTCCACTTT. This codes for CASSQRTGGAGNSPLHF.

The V and J genes are TRBV25-1 and TRBJ2-3; 9 bases are shared with TRBD1. With 4 bases clipped from V and 3 bases from J, the junction kept 5 bases outside the gene matches. CDR3 length equals 15 residues. Germline lookup yields CDR1 MGHDK and CDR2 SYGVNS. The CDR3 spells CASSAGTGKTDTQYF. CDR3 sequence (DNA): TGTGCCAGCAGTGCCGGGACAGGGAAGACAGATACGCAGTATTTT.

This chain connects TRBV19 to TRBJ1-5; no definite D call. The CDR3 is 13 amino acids. V gave up 5 bases and J gave up 6 bases, with 11 bases separating them. Per the germline V gene, CDR1 is LNHDA and CDR2 is SQIVND (reference sequence). The CDR3 is CASSHEGGQPQHF. As DNA, the CDR3 is TGTGCCAGTAGTCACGAGGGCGGTCAGCCCCAGCATTTT.

J is TRBJ1-5 and V is TRBV11-2; 8 bases are shared with TRBD1. This CDR3 contains 15 residues. Germline CDR1 and CDR2: SGHAT and FQNNGV. V trimming: 0 bases; J trimming: 6 bases; junction bases outside the gene matches: 4. The CDR3 loop reads CASSLDRGRSQPQHF. The DNA of the CDR3 is TGTGCCAGCAGCTTAGACAGGGGGCGCAGTCAGCCCCAGCATTTT. Filled out from reference TRBV11-2 and TRBJ1-5, the complete variable domain reads EAGVAQSPRYKIIEKRQSVAFWCNPISGHATLYWYQQILGQGPKLLIQFQNNGVVDDSQLPKDRFSAERLKGVDSTLKIQPAKLEDSAVYLCASSLDRGRSQPQHFGDGTRLSIL.

A single count supports this clone. V usage is TRBV18 and J usage is TRBJ2-3, with TRBD2 matching over 9 bases. CDR3 length: 18 amino acids. The germline gives CDR1 KGHSH, CDR2 LQKENI. V shed 1 base, J shed 1 base, and the junction held 9 bases outside the gene matches. CDR3 bases: TGTGCCAGCTCACCACAGACTAGCGGCTTAAGGGGCACAGATACGCAGTATTTT. This sequence encodes CASSPQTSGLRGTDTQYF.